This is a list of T cell receptor beta chains from one sample in a study of technical replicates of blood from a few donors. Produced via immunoSEQ multiplex PCR; TCRdb's table is partial and in-frame only. The table records some 79,000 clones, 85% to 95% of them present only once. Sequencing was carried out using T cells isolated from PBMCs. These receptor sequences come from a human donor in good health. Each CDR3 is given without its conserved first and last residue. Fields, in order: V gene, J gene, CDR3 protein.

TRBV7-9	TRBJ2-5	ASSYGTAQQETQY
TRBV7-2	TRBJ1-4	ASSPGTGGEKLF
TRBV6-1	TRBJ2-7	ASSEGDMGEQY
TRBV19	TRBJ2-7	ASSRIDAGGYYEQY
TRBV6-5	TRBJ2-2	ASSRYTGRGGELF
TRBV28	TRBJ2-1	ASSLRRIAGQNNEQF
TRBV27	TRBJ2-7	ASSPIAAGEQY
TRBV29-1	TRBJ2-3	SPSSSTESTDTQY
TRBV4-1	TRBJ1-1	ASRHIGQGAEAF
TRBV7-8	TRBJ2-3	ASSHGQGADTQY
TRBV28	TRBJ2-1	ASSLGSSGINEQF
TRBV6-1	TRBJ1-2	ASSERNYGYT
TRBV6-1	TRBJ2-7	ASSASYREVYEQY
TRBV7-6	TRBJ1-1	ASSLASRGGGTEAF
TRBV19	TRBJ1-2	ASSGLDYT
TRBV5-1	TRBJ2-1	ASSFVDSGTQNEQF
TRBV5-6	TRBJ1-3	ASSTLPTGSAGNTIY
TRBV4-1	TRBJ1-1	ASSQAPGGLLNTEAF
TRBV7-2	TRBJ2-3	ASSVPGGTDTQY
TRBV18	TRBJ2-3	ASSPRAGGPDTQY
TRBV7-8	TRBJ2-7	ASSSTGYYEQY
TRBV5-1	TRBJ1-1	ASSLIQNTEAF
TRBV4-2	TRBJ2-1	ASSSGTSGKDEQF
TRBV10-1	TRBJ2-3	ASSDTDPFTDTQY
TRBV11-2	TRBJ2-1	ASSLGFSGNEQF
TRBV9	TRBJ1-3	ASSVEGLTRNTIY
TRBV11-2	TRBJ1-2	ASSLGSDYGYT
TRBV5-6	TRBJ2-7	ASSLLRTSGYEQY
TRBV11-3	TRBJ2-1	ASTTGLVTGGEQF
TRBV6-5	TRBJ2-7	ASTTTTRLEQY
TRBV5-1	TRBJ2-3	ASSLSRAGGDTQY
TRBV5-1	TRBJ2-1	ASSLAFGLAVNEQF
TRBV9	TRBJ1-1	ASSLLVNTEAF
TRBV5-5	TRBJ2-7	ASRTGTGSYEQY
TRBV4-2	TRBJ2-3	ASSLSGVGDTQY